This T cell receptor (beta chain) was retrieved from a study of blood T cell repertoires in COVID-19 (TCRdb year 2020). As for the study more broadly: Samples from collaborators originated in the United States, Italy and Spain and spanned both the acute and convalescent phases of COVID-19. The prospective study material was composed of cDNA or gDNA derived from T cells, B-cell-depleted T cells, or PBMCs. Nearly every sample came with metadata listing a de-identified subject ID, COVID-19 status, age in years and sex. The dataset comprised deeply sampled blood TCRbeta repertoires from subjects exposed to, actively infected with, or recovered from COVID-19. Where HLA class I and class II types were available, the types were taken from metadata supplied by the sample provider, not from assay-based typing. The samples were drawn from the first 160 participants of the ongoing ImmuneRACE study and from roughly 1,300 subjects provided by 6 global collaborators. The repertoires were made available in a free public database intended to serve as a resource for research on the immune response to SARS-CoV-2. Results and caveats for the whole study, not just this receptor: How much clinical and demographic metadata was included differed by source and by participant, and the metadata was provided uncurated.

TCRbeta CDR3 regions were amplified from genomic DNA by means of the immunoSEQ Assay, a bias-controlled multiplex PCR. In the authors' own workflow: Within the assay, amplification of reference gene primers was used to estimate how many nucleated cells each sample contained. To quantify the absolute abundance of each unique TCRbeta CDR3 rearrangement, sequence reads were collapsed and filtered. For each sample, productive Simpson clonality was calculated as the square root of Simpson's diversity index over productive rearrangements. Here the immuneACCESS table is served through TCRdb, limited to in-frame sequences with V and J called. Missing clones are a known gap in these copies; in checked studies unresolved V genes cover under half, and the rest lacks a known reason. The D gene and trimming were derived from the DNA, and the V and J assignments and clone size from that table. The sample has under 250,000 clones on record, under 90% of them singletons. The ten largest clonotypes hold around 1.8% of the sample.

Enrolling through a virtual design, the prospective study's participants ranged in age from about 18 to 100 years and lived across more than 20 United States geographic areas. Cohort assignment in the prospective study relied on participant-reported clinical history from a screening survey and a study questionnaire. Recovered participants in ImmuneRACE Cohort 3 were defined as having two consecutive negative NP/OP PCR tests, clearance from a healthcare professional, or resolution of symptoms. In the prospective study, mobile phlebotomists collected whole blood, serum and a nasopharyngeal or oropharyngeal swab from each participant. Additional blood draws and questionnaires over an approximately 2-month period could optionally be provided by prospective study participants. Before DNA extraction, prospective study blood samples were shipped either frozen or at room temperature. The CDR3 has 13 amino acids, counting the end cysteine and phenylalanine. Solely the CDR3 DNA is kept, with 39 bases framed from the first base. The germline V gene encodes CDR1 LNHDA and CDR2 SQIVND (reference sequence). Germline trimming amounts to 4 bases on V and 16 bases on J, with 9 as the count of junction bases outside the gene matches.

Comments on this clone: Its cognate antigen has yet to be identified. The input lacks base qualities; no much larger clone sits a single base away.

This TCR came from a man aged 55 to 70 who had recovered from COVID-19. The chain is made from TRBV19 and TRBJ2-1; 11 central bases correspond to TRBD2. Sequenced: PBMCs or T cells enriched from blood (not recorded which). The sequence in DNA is TGTGCCAGTAGTAAAACTAGCGGGGGATGGGGATTCTTC. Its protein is CASSKTSGGWGFF.